Below are 3 T cell receptor beta chains sequenced from a single sample in a study of molecular identifiers for immune sequencing clone quantification. One entry per CDR3 protein results from TCRdb running MiXCR on the PCR reads. The table shows about 500,000 distinct CDR3 sequences, with around 25% occurring only once. The sequenced material came from naive CD8+ T cells from blood, with Jurkat cell RNA spiked in. Noted subset: FACS-sorted CD8+CD4-CCR7+CD45RA+ naive T cells. The receptors were gathered from a human donor in good health. Some libraries in this study had Jurkat cell RNA spiked in.

About this clonotype itself: Here the CDR3 omits its conserved ending phenylalanine or tryptophan, so a read error is the likely source. The rearrangement uses TRBV12-3 or TRBV12-4 and TRBJ2-7; D unresolved. V gave up 5 bases and J gave up 0 bases, with 11 bases separating them. This CDR3 is 14 amino acids long. The CDR3 bases are TGTGCCAGCAGTGTGGGCACCTGCTCCTACGAGCAGTACTCC. Its translation: CASSVGTCSYEQYS.

This clonotype turned up a few times. This chain links TRBV20-1 with TRBJ2-7; 12 nucleotides line up with TRBD2. The CDR3 is made up of 16 amino acids. The germline V gene encodes CDR1 DFQATT and CDR2 SNEGSKA (reference sequence). J gave up 2 bases and V 1 base, and 6 bases lay outside the gene matches. The chain's CDR3 is CSARGTSGIITYEQYF. The DNA of the CDR3 is TGCAGTGCTAGAGGGACTAGCGGGATAATTACCTACGAGCAGTACTTC.

The chain has TRBV27 and TRBJ2-7, with TRBD2 as a possible D gene (7 bases). The CDR3 loop spans 11 amino acids. Germline V gives CDR1 MNHEY, CDR2 SMNVEV (reference sequence). Deletions cut 8 bases from V and 6 bases from J, with 11 bases between. The chain's CDR3 is CASVRGGEQYF. CDR3 in DNA: TGTGCCAGCGTAAGGGGGGGCGAGCAGTACTTC.